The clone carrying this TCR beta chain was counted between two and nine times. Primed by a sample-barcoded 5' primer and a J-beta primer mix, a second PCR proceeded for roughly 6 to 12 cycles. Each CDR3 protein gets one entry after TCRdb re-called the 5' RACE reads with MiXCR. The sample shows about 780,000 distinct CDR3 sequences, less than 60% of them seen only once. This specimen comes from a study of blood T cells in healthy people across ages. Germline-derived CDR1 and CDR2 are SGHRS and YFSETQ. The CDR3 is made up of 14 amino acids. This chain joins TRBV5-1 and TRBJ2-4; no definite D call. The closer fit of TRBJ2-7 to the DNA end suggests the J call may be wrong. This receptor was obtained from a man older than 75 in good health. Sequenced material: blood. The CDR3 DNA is TGCGCCAGCAGCTTGAACACGGATGCTTACGAGCAGTACTTC. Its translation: CASSLNTDAYEQYF.